This T cell receptor (beta chain) came from a study of control samples from healthy donors and cancer patients. TCRdb keeps only in-frame clones here, not all; method: immunoSEQ multiplex PCR. This sample has about 180,000 clones, with just over 90% found just once. J gave up 0 bases and V 0 bases, and 9 bases lay outside the gene matches. This CDR3 spans 19 amino acids. Per germline, CDR1 SGDLS and CDR2 YYNGEE. This rearrangement joins TRBV9 to TRBJ2-1; TRBD2 aligns across 10 bases. The sequencing input was blood. This receptor was obtained from a man aged 25 to 45 in good health. This CDR3 is CASSVVEGLAPISYNEQFF. The DNA for the CDR3 is TGTGCCAGCAGCGTAGTGGAGGGACTAGCGCCTATCTCCTACAATGAGCAGTTCTTC.